The clone carrying this TCR beta chain appeared many times. Clones were sequenced by immunoSEQ multiplex PCR, and TCRdb holds only the in-frame ones, with some missing. The sample holds around 330,000 clones; about nine tenths are singletons and the top ten take 4.5% to 5.5%. The data were obtained in a study of blood T cell repertoires in COVID-19. On the study more broadly: The cDNA or gDNA used as material had been derived from T cells, B-cell-depleted T cells, or PBMCs.

The CDR3 runs to 14 residues. Germline V lookup: CDR1 SGDLS, CDR2 YYNGEE. The J segment lost 10 bases and the V segment lost 4 bases, leaving 6 bases of the junction unmatched. Everyone who took part was about 18 to 90 years old, and they came from about 23 US areas. The sequence was collected from a man aged 55 to 70 who had recovered from COVID-19. Sample: PBMCs or T cells enriched from blood (not recorded which). The chain recombines TRBV9 with TRBJ1-6; 9 bases agree with TRBD1. Here the CDR3 reads CASSPGTGNSPLHF. Written as DNA, the CDR3 is TGTGCCAGCAGCCCCGGGACAGGGAACTCACCCCTCCACTTT.